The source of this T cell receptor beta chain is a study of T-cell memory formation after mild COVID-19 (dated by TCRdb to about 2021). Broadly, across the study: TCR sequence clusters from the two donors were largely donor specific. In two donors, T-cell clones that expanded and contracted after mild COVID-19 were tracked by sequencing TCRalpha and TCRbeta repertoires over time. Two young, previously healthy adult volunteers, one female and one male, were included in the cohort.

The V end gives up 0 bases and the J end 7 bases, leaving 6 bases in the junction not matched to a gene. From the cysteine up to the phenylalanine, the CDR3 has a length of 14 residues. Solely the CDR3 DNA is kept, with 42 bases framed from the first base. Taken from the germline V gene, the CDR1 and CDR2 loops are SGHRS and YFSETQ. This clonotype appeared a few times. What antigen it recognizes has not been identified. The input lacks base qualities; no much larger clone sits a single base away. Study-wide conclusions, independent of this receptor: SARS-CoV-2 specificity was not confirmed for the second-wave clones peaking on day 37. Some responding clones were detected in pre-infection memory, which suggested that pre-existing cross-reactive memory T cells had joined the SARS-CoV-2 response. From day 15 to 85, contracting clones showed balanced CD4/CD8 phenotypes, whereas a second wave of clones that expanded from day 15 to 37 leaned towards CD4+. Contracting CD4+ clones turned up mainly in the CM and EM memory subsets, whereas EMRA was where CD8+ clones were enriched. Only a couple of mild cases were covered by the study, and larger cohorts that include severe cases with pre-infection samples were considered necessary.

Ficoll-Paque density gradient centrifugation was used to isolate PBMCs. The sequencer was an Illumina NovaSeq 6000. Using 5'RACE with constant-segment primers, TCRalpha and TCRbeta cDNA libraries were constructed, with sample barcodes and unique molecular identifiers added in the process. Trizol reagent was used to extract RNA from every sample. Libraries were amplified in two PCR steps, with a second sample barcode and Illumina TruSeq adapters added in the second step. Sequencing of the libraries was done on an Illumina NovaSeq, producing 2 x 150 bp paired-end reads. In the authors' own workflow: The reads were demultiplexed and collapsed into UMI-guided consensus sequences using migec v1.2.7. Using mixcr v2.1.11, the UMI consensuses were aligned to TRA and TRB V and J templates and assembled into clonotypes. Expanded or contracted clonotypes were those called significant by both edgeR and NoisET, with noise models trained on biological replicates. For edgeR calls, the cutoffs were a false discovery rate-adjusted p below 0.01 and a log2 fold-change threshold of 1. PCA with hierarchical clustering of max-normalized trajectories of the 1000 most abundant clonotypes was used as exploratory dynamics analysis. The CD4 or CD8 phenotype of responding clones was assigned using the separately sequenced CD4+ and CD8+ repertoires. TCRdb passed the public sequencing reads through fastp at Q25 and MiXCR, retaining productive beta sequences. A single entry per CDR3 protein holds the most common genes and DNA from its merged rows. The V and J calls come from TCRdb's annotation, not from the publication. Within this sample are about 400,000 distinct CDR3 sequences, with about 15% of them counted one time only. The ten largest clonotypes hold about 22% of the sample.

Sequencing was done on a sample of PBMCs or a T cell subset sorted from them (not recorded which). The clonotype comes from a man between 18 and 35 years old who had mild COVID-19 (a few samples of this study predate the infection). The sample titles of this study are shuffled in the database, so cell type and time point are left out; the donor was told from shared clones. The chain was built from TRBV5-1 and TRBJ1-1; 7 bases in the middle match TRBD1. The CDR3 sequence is CASSLDRGQIEAFF. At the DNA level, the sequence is TGCGCCAGCAGCTTGGACAGGGGACAGATTGAAGCTTTCTTT.